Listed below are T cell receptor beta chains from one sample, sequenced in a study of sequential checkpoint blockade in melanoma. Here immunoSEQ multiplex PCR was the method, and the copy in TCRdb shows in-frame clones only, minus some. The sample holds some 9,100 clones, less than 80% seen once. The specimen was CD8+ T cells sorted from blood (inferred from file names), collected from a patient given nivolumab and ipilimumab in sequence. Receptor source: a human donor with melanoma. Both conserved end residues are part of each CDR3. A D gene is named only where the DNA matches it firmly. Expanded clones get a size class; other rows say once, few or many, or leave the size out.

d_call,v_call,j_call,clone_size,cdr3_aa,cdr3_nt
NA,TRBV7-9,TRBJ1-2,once,CASSAGAVANYGYTF,TGTGCCAGCAGCGCTGGGGCAGTAGCTAACTATGGCTACACCTTC
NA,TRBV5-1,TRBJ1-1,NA,CASSSNAGMNTEAFF,TGCGCCAGCAGCAGCAACGCAGGCATGAACACTGAAGCTTTCTTT
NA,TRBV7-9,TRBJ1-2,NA,CASSLVLGSHGYTF,TGTGCCAGCAGCTTAGTTTTGGGGAGTCATGGCTACACCTTC
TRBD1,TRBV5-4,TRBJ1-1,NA,CASSRGQGARGNTEAFF,TGTGCCAGCAGCCGGGGACAGGGGGCGCGAGGGAACACTGAAGCTTTCTTT
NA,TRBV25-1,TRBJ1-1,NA,CASSEYLSNTEAFF,TGTGCCAGCAGTGAATATCTGTCGAACACTGAAGCTTTCTTT
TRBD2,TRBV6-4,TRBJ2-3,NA,CASSDASGGATDTQYF,TGTGCCAGCAGTGACGCTAGCGGGGGGGCCACAGATACGCAGTATTTT
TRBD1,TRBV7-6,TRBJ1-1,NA,CASSPDVTGGGGNTEAFF,TGTGCCAGCAGCCCGGATGTTACAGGGGGTGGGGGGAACACTGAAGCTTTCTTT
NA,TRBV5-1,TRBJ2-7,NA,CASGPQGGTSEQYF,TGCGCCAGCGGCCCTCAGGGGGGAACCTCCGAGCAGTACTTC
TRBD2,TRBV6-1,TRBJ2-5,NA,CASSELAGGPETQYF,TGTGCCAGCAGTGAACTAGCGGGGGGGCCAGAGACCCAGTACTTC
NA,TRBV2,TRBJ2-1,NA,CASSWTTGTYNEQFF,TGTGCCAGCAGCTGGACTACCGGGACCTACAATGAGCAGTTCTTC
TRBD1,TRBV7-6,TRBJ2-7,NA,CASSPTGQGYEQYF,TGTGCCAGCAGCCCCACGGGACAGGGCTACGAGCAGTACTTC
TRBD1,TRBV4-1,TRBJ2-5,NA,CASSPGTGMEETQYF,TGCGCCAGCAGCCCAGGGACAGGGATGGAGGAGACCCAGTACTTC
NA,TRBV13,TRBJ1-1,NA,CASSLQGLAAFF,TGTGCCAGCAGCCTGCAGGGCTTGGCGGCTTTCTTT
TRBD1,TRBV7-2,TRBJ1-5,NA,CASSLVDRVDQPQHF,TGTGCCAGCAGCCTAGTCGACAGGGTCGATCAGCCCCAGCATTTT
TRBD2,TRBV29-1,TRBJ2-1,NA,CSVGGLAGQSSYNEQFF,TGCAGCGTTGGGGGACTAGCGGGCCAAAGCTCCTACAATGAGCAGTTCTTC
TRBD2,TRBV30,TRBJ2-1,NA,CAWRPLATPDNEQFF,TGTGCCTGGAGACCACTAGCGACTCCGGACAATGAGCAGTTCTTC
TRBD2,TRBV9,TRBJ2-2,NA,CASSAVGLGGNTGELFF,TGTGCCAGCAGCGCAGTGGGACTAGGGGGGAACACCGGGGAGCTGTTTTTT
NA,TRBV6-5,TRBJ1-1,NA,CASSYPGRGGETEAFF,TGTGCCAGCAGTTACCCCGGTAGGGGCGGGGAAACTGAAGCTTTCTTT
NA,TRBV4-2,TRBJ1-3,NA,CASSQGQEGNTIYF,TGTGCCAGCAGCCAAGGACAGGAAGGAAACACCATATATTTT
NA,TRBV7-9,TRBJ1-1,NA,CASRFPGANTEAFF,TGTGCCAGCAGATTTCCAGGGGCTAACACTGAAGCTTTCTTT
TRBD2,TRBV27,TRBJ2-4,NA,CASSWGGEENIQYF,TGTGCCAGCTCCTGGGGAGGGGAGGAAAACATTCAGTACTTC
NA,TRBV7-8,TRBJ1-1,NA,CASSLGRGRADTEAFF,TGTGCCAGCAGCTTAGGTAGGGGCAGGGCGGACACTGAAGCTTTCTTT
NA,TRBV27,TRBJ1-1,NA,CASREGPEAFF,TGTGCCAGCAGGGAGGGCCCTGAAGCTTTCTTT
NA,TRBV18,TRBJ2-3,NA,CASSLASGTDTQYF,TGTGCCAGCTCACTTGCTAGCGGCACAGATACGCAGTATTTT
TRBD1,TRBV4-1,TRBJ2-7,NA,CASSRKAPTGTGGFYEQYF,TGCGCCAGCAGCCGCAAAGCCCCCACCGGGACAGGGGGCTTCTACGAGCAGTACTTC
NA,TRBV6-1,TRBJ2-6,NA,CASSDGSGANVLTF,TGTGCCAGCAGTGACGGCTCTGGGGCCAACGTCCTGACTTTC
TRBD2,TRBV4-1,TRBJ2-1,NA,CASSQSGASSYNEQFF,TGCGCCAGCAGCCAAAGCGGGGCGAGCTCCTACAATGAGCAGTTCTTC
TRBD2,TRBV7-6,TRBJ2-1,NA,CASSLVGGEYNEQFF,TGTGCCAGCAGCTTAGTGGGGGGGGAATACAATGAGCAGTTCTTC
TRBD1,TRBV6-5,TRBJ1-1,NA,CASRTGVNTEAFF,TGTGCCAGCAGAACAGGGGTTAACACTGAAGCTTTCTTT
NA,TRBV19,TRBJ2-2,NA,CASSIGERVSGELFF,TGTGCCAGTAGTATAGGTGAACGGGTTAGCGGGGAGCTGTTTTTT
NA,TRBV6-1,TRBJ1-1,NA,CASSEPGKGGTEAFF,TGTGCCAGCAGTGAACCGGGAAAGGGAGGTACTGAAGCTTTCTTT
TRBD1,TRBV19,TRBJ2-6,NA,CASTPGGSGANVLTF,TGTGCCAGTACCCCAGGGGGCTCTGGGGCCAACGTCCTGACTTTC
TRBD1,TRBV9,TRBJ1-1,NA,CASSDDRAPEAFF,TGTGCCAGCAGCGACGACAGGGCCCCTGAAGCTTTCTTT
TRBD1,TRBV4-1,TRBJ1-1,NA,CASSHRTGQGNTEAFF,TGCGCCAGCAGCCATAGGACAGGGCAGGGGAACACTGAAGCTTTCTTT
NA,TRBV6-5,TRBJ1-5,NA,CASSTGEAQPQHF,TGTGCCAGCAGTACGGGAGAGGCTCAGCCCCAGCATTTT
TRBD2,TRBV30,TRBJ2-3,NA,CAWSSGISTDTQYF,TGTGCCTGGAGTAGCGGGATCAGCACAGATACGCAGTATTTT
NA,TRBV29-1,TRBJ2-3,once,CSVEEHTDTQYF,TGCAGCGTTGAGGAGCACACAGATACGCAGTATTTT
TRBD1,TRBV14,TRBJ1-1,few,CASSHRGTEAFF,TGTGCCAGCAGTCACAGGGGCACTGAAGCTTTCTTT
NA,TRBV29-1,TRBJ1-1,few,CSVGSGYTEAFF,TGCAGCGTTGGCTCGGGGTACACTGAAGCTTTCTTT
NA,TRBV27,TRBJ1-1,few,CASSSGVNTEAFF,TGTGCCAGCAGCTCAGGGGTGAACACTGAAGCTTTCTTT
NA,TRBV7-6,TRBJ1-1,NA,CASRPGGLGTEAFF,TGTGCCAGCAGACCCGGGGGGTTGGGCACTGAAGCTTTCTTT
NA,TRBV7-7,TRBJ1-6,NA,CASSPRVGGDSPLHF,TGTGCCAGCAGCCCCCGAGTCGGAGGGGATTCACCCCTCCACTTT
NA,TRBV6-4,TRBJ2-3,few,CASSDGDNTDTQYF,TGTGCCAGCAGTGACGGGGACAACACAGATACGCAGTATTTT